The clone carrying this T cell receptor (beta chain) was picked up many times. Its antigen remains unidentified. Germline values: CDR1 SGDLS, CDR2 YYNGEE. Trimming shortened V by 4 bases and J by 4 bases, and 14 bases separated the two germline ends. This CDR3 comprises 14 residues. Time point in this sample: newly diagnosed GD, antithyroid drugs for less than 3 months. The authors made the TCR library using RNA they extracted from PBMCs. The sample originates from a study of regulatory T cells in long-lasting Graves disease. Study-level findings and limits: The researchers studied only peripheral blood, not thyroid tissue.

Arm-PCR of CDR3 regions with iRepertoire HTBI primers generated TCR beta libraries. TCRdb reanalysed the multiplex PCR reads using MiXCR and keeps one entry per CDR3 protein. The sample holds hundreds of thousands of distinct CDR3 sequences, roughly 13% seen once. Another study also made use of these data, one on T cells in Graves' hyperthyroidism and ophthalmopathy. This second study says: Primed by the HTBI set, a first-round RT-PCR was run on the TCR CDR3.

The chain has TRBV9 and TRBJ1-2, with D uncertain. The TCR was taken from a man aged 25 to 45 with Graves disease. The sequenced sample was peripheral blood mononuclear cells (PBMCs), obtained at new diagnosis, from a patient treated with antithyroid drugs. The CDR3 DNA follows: TGTGCCAGCAGCAACCTGTACACCGCCTATGGCTACACCTTC. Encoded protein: CASSNLYTAYGYTF.